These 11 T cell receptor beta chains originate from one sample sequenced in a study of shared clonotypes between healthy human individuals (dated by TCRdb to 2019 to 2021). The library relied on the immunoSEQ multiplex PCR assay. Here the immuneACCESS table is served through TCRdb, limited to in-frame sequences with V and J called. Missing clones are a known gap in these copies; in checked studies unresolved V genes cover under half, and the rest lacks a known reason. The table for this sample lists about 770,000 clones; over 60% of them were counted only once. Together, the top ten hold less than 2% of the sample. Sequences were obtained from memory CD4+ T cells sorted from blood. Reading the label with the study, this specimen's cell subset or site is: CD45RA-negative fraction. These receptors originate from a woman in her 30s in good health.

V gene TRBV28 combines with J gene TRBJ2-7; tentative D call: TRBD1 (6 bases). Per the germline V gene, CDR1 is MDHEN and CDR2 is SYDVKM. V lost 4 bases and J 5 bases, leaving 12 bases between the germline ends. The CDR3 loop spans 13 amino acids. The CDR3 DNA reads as TGTGCCAGCAGTTCCGGACAGAGCAACGAGCAGTACTTC. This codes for CASSSGQSNEQYF.

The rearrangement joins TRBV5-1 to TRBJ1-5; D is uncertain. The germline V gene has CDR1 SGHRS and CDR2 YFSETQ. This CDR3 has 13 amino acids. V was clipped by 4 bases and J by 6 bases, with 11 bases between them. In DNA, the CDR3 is TGCGCCAGCAGCGAAATCTCGGGTCAGCCCCAGCATTTT. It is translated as CASSEISGQPQHF.

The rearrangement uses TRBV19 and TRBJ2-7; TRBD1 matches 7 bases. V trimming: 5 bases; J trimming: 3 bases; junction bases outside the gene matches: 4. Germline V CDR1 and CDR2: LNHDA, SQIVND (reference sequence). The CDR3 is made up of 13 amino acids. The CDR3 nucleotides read TGTGCCAGTAGTCCAGGGACAGACTACGAGCAGTACTTC. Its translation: CASSPGTDYEQYF.

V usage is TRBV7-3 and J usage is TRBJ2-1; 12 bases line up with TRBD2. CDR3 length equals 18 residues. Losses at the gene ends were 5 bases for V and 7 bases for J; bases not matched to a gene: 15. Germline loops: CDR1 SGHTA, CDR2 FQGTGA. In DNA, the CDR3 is TGTGCCAGCAGCCTAAAACCGGGACTAGCGGGCCTCCTAAATGAGCAGTTCTTC. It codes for CASSLKPGLAGLLNEQFF.

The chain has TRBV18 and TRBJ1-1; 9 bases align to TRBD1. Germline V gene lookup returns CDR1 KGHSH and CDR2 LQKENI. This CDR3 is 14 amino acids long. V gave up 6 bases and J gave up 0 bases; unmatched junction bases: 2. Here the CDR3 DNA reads TGTGCCAGCTCCACAGGGGGCATGAACACTGAAGCTTTCTTT. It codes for CASSTGGMNTEAFF.

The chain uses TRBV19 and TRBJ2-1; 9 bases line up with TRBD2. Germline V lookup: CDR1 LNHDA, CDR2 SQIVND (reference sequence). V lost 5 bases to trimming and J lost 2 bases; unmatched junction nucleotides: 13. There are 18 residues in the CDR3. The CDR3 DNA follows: TGTGCCAGTAGTTCGTCTGGCGGGAGGGCCGTTACCTACAATGAGCAGTTCTTC. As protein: CASSSSGGRAVTYNEQFF.

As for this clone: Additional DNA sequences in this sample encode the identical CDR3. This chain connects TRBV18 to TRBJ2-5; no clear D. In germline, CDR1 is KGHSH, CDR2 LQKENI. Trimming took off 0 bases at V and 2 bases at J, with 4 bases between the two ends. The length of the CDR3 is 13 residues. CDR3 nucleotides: TGTGCCAGCTCACCACCGTCTCAAGAGACCCAGTACTTC. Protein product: CASSPPSQETQYF.

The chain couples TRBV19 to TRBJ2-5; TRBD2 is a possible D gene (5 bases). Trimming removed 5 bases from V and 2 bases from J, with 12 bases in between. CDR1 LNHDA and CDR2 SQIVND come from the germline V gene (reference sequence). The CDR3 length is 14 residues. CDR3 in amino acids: CASSPLDSQETQYF. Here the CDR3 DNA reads TGTGCCAGTAGTCCACTGGACTCACAAGAGACCCAGTACTTC.

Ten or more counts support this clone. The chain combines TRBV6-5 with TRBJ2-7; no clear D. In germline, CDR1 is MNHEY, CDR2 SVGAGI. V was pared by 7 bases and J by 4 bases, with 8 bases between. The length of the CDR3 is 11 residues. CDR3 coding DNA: TGTGCCAGCACCAGACTTTACGAGCAGTACTTC. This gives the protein CASTRLYEQYF.

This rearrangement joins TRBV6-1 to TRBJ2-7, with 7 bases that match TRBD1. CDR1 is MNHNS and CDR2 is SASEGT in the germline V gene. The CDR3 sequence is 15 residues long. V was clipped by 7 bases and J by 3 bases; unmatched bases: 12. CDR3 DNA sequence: TGTGCCAGCACCCGAAGCCGGGACAGCTACTACGAGCAGTACTTC. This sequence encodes CASTRSRDSYYEQYF.

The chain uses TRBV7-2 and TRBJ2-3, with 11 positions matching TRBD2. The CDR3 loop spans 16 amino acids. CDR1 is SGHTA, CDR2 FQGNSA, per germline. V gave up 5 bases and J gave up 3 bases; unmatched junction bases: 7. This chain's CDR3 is CASSTVGTSGTDTQYF. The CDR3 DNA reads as TGTGCCAGCAGCACCGTGGGGACTAGCGGTACAGATACGCAGTATTTT.